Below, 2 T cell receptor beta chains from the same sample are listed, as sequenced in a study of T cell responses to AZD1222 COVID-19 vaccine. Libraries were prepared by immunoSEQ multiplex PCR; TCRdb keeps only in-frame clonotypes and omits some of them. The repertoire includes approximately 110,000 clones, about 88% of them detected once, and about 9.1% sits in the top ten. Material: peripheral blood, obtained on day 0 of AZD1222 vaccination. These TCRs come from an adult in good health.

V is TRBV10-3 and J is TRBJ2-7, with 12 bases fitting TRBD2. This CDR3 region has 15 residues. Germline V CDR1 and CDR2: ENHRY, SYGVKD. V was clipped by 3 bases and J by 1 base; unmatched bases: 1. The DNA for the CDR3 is TGTGCCATCAGTGATGGGACTAGCGGGTCCTACGAGCAGTACTTC. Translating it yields CAISDGTSGSYEQYF.

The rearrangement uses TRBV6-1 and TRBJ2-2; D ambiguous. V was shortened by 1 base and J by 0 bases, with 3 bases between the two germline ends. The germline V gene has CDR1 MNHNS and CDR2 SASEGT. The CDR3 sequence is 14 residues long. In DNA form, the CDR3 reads TGTGCCAGCAGTGAAGGGCCGAACACCGGGGAGCTGTTTTTT. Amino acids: CASSEGPNTGELFF.